Listed below are T cell receptor beta chains from one sample, sequenced in a study of response to subunit inactivated influenza vaccine. TCRdb re-called the RT-PCR reads with MiXCR, one entry per CDR3 protein. The profile shows about 520,000 distinct CDR3 sequences, 6.5% to 8% of them singletons. This specimen consisted of PBMCs from blood, obtained less than 30 months after vaccination. These receptor sequences come from a man aged 50 to 69 who received an inactivated influenza vaccine. Both conserved end residues are trimmed from each CDR3.

j_call | v_call | cdr3_aa
TRBJ2-7 | TRBV12-3/TRBV12-4 | ASSEGQTYEQY
TRBJ2-5 | TRBV29-1 | SVGTPQY
TRBJ2-7 | TRBV12-3/TRBV12-4 | ASNQDRGGQY
TRBJ2-2 | TRBV5-1 | ASSSHGGQARNTGELF
TRBJ1-1 | TRBV18 | ASTQDLNTEAF
TRBJ1-2 | TRBV5-1 | ASSGGQGGGYT
TRBJ1-3 | TRBV7-2 | ASSFTSGNTIY
TRBJ1-5 | TRBV7-2 | ASSLELLGPQH
TRBJ2-1 | TRBV14 | ASSLTGSQF
TRBJ2-4 | TRBV5-5 | ASSGIAKNIQY
TRBJ1-2 | TRBV7-2 | ASSLPSGQVTYGYT
TRBJ2-2 | TRBV12-3/TRBV12-4 | ASSWSVGVELF
TRBJ2-5 | TRBV5-5 | ASSLNRPTSSSQY
TRBJ1-6 | TRBV6-2/TRBV6-3 | ASSSRGHPGAPLH
TRBJ1-2 | TRBV5-1 | ASSSENRGGGYT
TRBJ2-7 | TRBV5-1 | ASSLGGPSQY
TRBJ1-2 | TRBV4-3 | ASSQDPRVYYGYT
TRBJ2-1 | TRBV5-1 | ASSLDPIGRGRSYNEQF
TRBJ2-7 | TRBV3-1 | ASSQETRLAGEQY
TRBJ2-3 | TRBV7-3 | ASSPFTTSTDTQY
TRBJ2-7 | TRBV25-1 | ASSGITGGIPYEQY
TRBJ1-2 | TRBV5-1 | ASSLTLKNRGADGYT